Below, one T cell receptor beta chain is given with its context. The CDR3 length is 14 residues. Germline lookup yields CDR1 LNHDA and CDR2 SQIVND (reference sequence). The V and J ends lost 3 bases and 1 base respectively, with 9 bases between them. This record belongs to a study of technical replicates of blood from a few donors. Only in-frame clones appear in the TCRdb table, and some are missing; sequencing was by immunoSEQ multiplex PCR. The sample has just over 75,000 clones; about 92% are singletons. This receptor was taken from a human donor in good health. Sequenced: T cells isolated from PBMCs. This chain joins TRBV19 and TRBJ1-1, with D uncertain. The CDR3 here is CASSMTRGNTEAFF. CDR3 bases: TGTGCCAGTAGTATGACTCGAGGGAACACTGAAGCTTTCTTT.